Each of the 25 T cell receptor beta chains below was sequenced from the same sample in a study of blood T cell repertoires in COVID-19. Here immunoSEQ multiplex PCR was the method, and the copy in TCRdb shows in-frame clones only, minus some. The table records some 130,000 clones, 80% to 85% of them present only once. The sequenced material came from peripheral blood. The receptors shown here come from a woman aged 60-70 years with active or convalescent COVID-19.

The rearrangement links TRBV6-6 to TRBJ1-1; 10 bases fit TRBD1. There are 15 residues in the CDR3. V lost 6 bases, J lost 0 bases, and 4 bases stayed unmatched. The V gene's germline CDR1 is MNHNY and CDR2 SVGAGI (reference sequence). The CDR3 DNA follows: TGTGCCAGCAGCCCGGGACAGGGGTTGAACACTGAAGCTTTCTTT. This encodes CASSPGQGLNTEAFF.

J is TRBJ1-6 and V is TRBV28; a possible D gene is TRBD1 (6 bases). The CDR3 consists of 14 residues. The germline V gene encodes CDR1 MDHEN and CDR2 SYDVKM. V was trimmed by 8 bases and J by 7 bases, leaving 15 bases between them. CDR3 in DNA: TGTGCCAGCCGAGGGGGTGGCCTAAATTCACCCCTCCACTTT. Encoded protein: CASRGGGLNSPLHF.

In its sample, this clone was seen a few times. The chain joins TRBV12-3 or TRBV12-4 to TRBJ1-1; D remains unclear. This CDR3 comprises 12 residues. V was clipped by 6 bases and J by 5 bases, with 10 bases between them. DNA for the CDR3: TGTGCCAGCAGCCGGGGAGGGACTGAAGCTTTCTTT. Amino acid sequence: CASSRGGTEAFF.

The gene calls are TRBV6-2 or TRBV6-3 and TRBJ2-3; TRBD2 matches at 8 bases. Trimming at V came to 5 bases and at J to 11 bases, leaving 15 bases not matched to a gene. This CDR3 spans 15 amino acids. CDR1 is MNHEY and CDR2 is SVGEGT in the germline V gene. The CDR3 loop is CASSPGTRGGIGQYF. DNA of the CDR3: TGTGCCAGCAGTCCCGGGACTAGAGGGGGTATCGGGCAGTATTTT.

V usage is TRBV28 and J usage is TRBJ1-1, with 12 bases fitting TRBD1. Germline lookup yields CDR1 MDHEN and CDR2 SYDVKM. The CDR3 has 16 amino acids. The trim removed 2 bases at V and 5 bases at J, leaving 6 bases unmatched. CDR3 nucleotides: TGTGCCAGCAGTTTACGGGGGACAGGGGGCGCGACTGAAGCTTTCTTT. Translated, it gives CASSLRGTGGATEAFF.

This clone was counted a single time. The chain carries TRBV6-2 or TRBV6-3 and TRBJ2-3; 7 positions match TRBD2. Germline CDR1 is MNHEY and CDR2 is SVGEGT. The CDR3 totals 15 residues. Trimming cost V 4 bases and J 1 base; bases outside gene matches: 5. For the CDR3, the DNA is TGTGCCAGCAGTTGGGGCGGGAGAGGCACAGATACGCAGTATTTT. Translated: CASSWGGRGTDTQYF.

The chain joins TRBV5-3 to TRBJ2-2; 12 bases match TRBD2. TRBV5-3 is sorted into the ORF group, with uncertain function. CDR3 length equals 15 residues. The V and J ends lost 4 bases and 6 bases, in that order; junction bases with no gene match: 4. The CDR3 here is CARSLAGGRPGELFF. The CDR3 DNA reads TGTGCCAGAAGCCTAGCGGGGGGGCGGCCCGGGGAGCTGTTTTTT.

The V call is TRBV24-1, the J call TRBJ2-1; no definite D call. The CDR3 has 14 residues. The V and J ends lost 7 bases and 0 bases respectively, with 9 bases between them. Germline CDR1 is KGHDR and CDR2 is SFDVKD. The CDR3 spells CATRGESSYNEQFF. DNA of the CDR3: TGTGCCACCAGGGGCGAAAGCTCCTACAATGAGCAGTTCTTC.

This clone was found a few times. This sequence joins TRBV5-1 and TRBJ1-4, with 10 bases matching TRBD1. Per the germline V gene, CDR1 is SGHRS and CDR2 is YFSETQ. V lost 0 bases, J lost 6 bases, and 2 bases stayed unmatched. This CDR3 contains 15 residues. This CDR3 is CASSLAGTGDEKLFF. In DNA form, the CDR3 reads TGCGCCAGCAGCTTGGCCGGGACAGGGGATGAAAAACTGTTTTTT.

V is TRBV5-1 and J is TRBJ2-3; TRBD2 agrees at 9 bases. V trimming: 4 bases; J trimming: 3 bases; junction bases outside the gene matches: 12. This CDR3 has 17 residues. The germline gives CDR1 SGHRS, CDR2 YFSETQ. CDR3 protein: CASSPEVAGAITDTQYF. In DNA, the CDR3 is TGCGCCAGCAGCCCCGAGGTAGCGGGGGCGATTACAGATACGCAGTATTTT.

The chain is built from TRBV7-9 and TRBJ1-1, with 9 bases lining up with TRBD1. The CDR3 totals 15 residues. Trimming took 5 bases from V and 4 from J; bases not matched to a gene: 8. Germline lookup yields CDR1 SEHNR and CDR2 FQNEAQ (reference sequence). The CDR3 loop is CASSPGTGWPTEAFF. Written as DNA, the CDR3 is TGTGCCAGCAGCCCGGGGACAGGGTGGCCCACTGAAGCTTTCTTT.

This clone occurred a few times. The V gene is TRBV21-1, the J gene TRBJ1-5; TRBD1, the table's D call, lacks a check against the DNA. TRBV21-1 constitutes a pseudogene. CDR3 length: 16 amino acids. CDR3 amino acids: CASSKARTGGIQPQHF. DNA of the CDR3: TGTGCCAGCAGCAAAGCTAGAACAGGGGGCATCCAGCCCCAGCATTTT.

The chain carries TRBV28 and TRBJ1-2; D unclear. V gave up 7 bases and J gave up 4 bases, with 13 bases separating them. The CDR3 runs 13 residues. Germline V CDR1 and CDR2: MDHEN, SYDVKM. CDR3 nucleotide sequence: TGTGCCAGCATTAAATCGGGGAGCTATGGCTACACCTTC. Translated, it gives CASIKSGSYGYTF.

The CDR3 DNA is TGTGCCATCAGTGAGGACAGGGTGTATGGCTACACCTTC. Protein product: CAISEDRVYGYTF. The gene calls are TRBV10-3 and TRBJ1-2, with 7 bases fitting TRBD1. The trim removed 2 bases at V and 5 bases at J, leaving 2 bases unmatched. Germline V gene lookup returns CDR1 ENHRY and CDR2 SYGVKD. This CDR3 is built from 13 residues.

The J gene is TRBJ1-1, the V gene TRBV18, with D possibly TRBD1 on 5 matching bases. CDR3 size: 15 residues. CDR1 and CDR2 from the germline V gene are KGHSH and LQKENI. Deletions cut 2 bases from V and 2 bases from J, with 12 bases between. The DNA for the CDR3 is TGTGCCAGCTCACCAGTGCCAGGGAAAAACACTGAAGCTTTCTTT. This codes for CASSPVPGKNTEAFF.

This chain uses TRBV28 with TRBJ1-1, with D maybe TRBD1 (5 bases). The CDR3 totals 14 residues. Trimming removed 6 bases from V and 2 bases from J, with 13 bases in between. Germline CDR1 is MDHEN and CDR2 is SYDVKM. In DNA, the CDR3 is TGTGCCAGCAGACCACAACAGGTTAACACTGAAGCTTTCTTT. This sequence encodes CASRPQQVNTEAFF.

The chain is built from TRBV27 and TRBJ2-1, with 7 bases aligning to TRBD2. The germline gives CDR1 MNHEY, CDR2 SMNVEV (reference sequence). This CDR3 is 22 amino acids long. The J segment lost 6 bases and the V segment lost 0 bases, leaving 26 bases of the junction unmatched. In nucleotides, the CDR3 is TGTGCCAGCAGTTTATCACGGGGAGGTGGCGGGAGTAAGCCGGGCCTAAGCAATGAGCAGTTCTTC. Translated, it gives CASSLSRGGGGSKPGLSNEQFF.

This chain links TRBV5-5 with TRBJ2-3; D may be TRBD1 (6 bases). CDR1 and CDR2 from the germline V gene are SGHKS and YYEKEE (reference sequence). Trimming shortened V by 0 bases and J by 4 bases, and 12 bases separated the two germline ends. This CDR3 has 15 amino acids. CDR3 DNA: TGTGCCAGCAGCTTGGTGTTAGCAGGGGCAGATACGCAGTATTTT. Translated: CASSLVLAGADTQYF. Combining the CDR3 with reference TRBV5-5 and TRBJ2-3 gives the whole variable domain DAGVTQSPTHLIKTRGQQVTLRCSPISGHKSVSWYQQVLGQGPQFIFQYYEKEERGRGNFPDRFSARQFPNYSSELNVNALLLGDSALYLCASSLVLAGADTQYFGPGTRLTVL.

CDR3 in amino acids: CSASRDFSGGAYNEQFF. CDR3 nucleotides: TGCAGTGCTAGTCGGGACTTTAGCGGGGGGGCCTACAATGAGCAGTTCTTC. The chain joins TRBV20-1 to TRBJ2-1; 11 bases map to TRBD2. The V gene's germline CDR1 is DFQATT and CDR2 SNEGSKA (reference sequence). This CDR3 has 17 amino acids. Trimming cost V 3 bases and J 2 bases; bases outside gene matches: 9.

This clone was picked up many times. CDR3 bases: TGTGCCAGCAGCCTTGCCCGGGGCTACACCTTC. Translating gives CASSLARGYTF. This chain links TRBV7-9 with TRBJ1-2; D remains unclear. Deletions cut 5 bases from V and 8 bases from J, with 9 bases between. The CDR3 sequence is 11 residues long. Germline-derived CDR1 and CDR2 are SEHNR and FQNEAQ (reference sequence).

The chain couples TRBV4-1 to TRBJ1-1; the D gene is possibly TRBD1 (6 bases). Germline V gives CDR1 MGHRA, CDR2 YSYEKL. The V end lost 5 bases, the J end lost 4 bases, and 14 bases lay between the germline ends. The length of the CDR3 is 14 residues. The CDR3 protein is CASSYSGVFTEAFF. CDR3 nucleotide sequence: TGCGCCAGCAGCTATTCAGGGGTTTTCACTGAAGCTTTCTTT.

The chain carries TRBV19 and TRBJ1-2; TRBD1 is a possible D gene (5 bases). The length of the CDR3 is 14 residues. Trimming stripped 6 bases from V and 2 bases from J, with 13 bases between. Germline-derived CDR1 and CDR2 are LNHDA and SQIVND (reference sequence). CDR3 DNA sequence: TGTGCCAGTAGCTTAAGGGACTTCAACTATGGCTACACCTTC. Translated: CASSLRDFNYGYTF.

V and J are TRBV6-2 or TRBV6-3 and TRBJ2-1; D uncertain. CDR1 is MNHEY and CDR2 is SVGEGT in the germline V gene. The CDR3 is 16 amino acids. Trimming took off 0 bases at V and 0 bases at J, with 9 bases between the two ends. The CDR3 sequence is CASSYSSDSSYNEQFF. Written as DNA, the CDR3 is TGTGCCAGCAGTTACTCGTCCGATAGCTCCTACAATGAGCAGTTCTTC.

J is TRBJ1-5 and V is TRBV29-1; 12 bases are a match to TRBD1. There are 15 residues in the CDR3. Germline loops: CDR1 SQVTM, CDR2 ANQGSEA. Germline trimming cut 6 bases from V and 5 bases from J; bases unmatched to any gene: 8. For the CDR3, the DNA is TGCAGCGTCGCGGGGACAGGGGGCCGCGATCAGCCCCAGCATTTT. This translates into CSVAGTGGRDQPQHF. The variable domain in full, with the rest retrieved from reference TRBV29-1 and TRBJ1-5, is SAVISQKPSRDICQRGTSLTIQCQVDSQVTMMFWYRQQPGQSLTLIATANQGSEATYESGFVIDKFPISRPNLTFSTLTVSNMSPEDSSIYLCSVAGTGGRDQPQHFGDGTRLSIL.

The gene calls are TRBV5-1 and TRBJ2-1; 11 bases map to TRBD2. The CDR3 is made up of 20 amino acids. The germline CDR1 and CDR2 sequences are SGHRS and YFSETQ. Unmatched junction bases numbered 16, after V lost 0 bases and J lost 5 bases. CDR3: CASSLGGLDSGRGRNNEQFF. The CDR3 coding sequence is TGCGCCAGCAGCTTGGGGGGCCTAGATAGCGGGAGGGGCAGAAACAATGAGCAGTTCTTC.